This T cell receptor beta chain was found in a study of CD8+ T cells in alopecia areata. cDNA prepared by RNA extraction and subsequent reverse transcription served as the template for sequencing. Sequenced by immunoSEQ multiplex PCR; TCRdb stores in-frame clones only, minus some. The sample includes 170,000 or so clones, 59% of them seen just once. The CDR3 length is 13 residues. The V and J ends lost 4 bases and 8 bases respectively, with 12 bases between them. CDR1 and CDR2 (germline): GTSNPN, SVGIG (reference sequence). The sequencing used CD4+ T cells sorted from blood, collected at week 0. This chain uses TRBV30 with TRBJ1-6; no firm D call. The clonotype comes from a human donor with alopecia areata. CDR3 sequence reads: CAWTAVADSPLHF. The CDR3, as DNA: TGTGCCTGGACAGCGGTAGCGGATTCACCCCTCCACTTT. Together with reference TRBV30 and TRBJ1-6, the CDR3 gives the full variable domain: SQTIHQWPATLVQPVGSPLSLECTVEGTSNPNLYWYRQAAGRGLQLLFYSVGIGQISSEVPQNLSASRPQDRQFILSSKKLLLSDSGFYLCAWTAVADSPLHFGNGTRLTVT.